This paragraph covers one T cell receptor (beta chain) sequence. The antigen is not known. Profiling relied on immunoSEQ multiplex PCR, and the TCRdb table lists in-frame clones only, not all of them. This sample carries about 300,000 clones, about 72% of them seen once, and the ten largest clones take around 6%. The data were taken from a study of cytotoxic CD8 clonotypes in ibrutinib-treated CLL. Notes on the study in general: Exceeding age-matched healthy donors, baseline clonality also tracked the counts of circulating CD8+ T cells.

V dropped 4 bases and J dropped 1; count of bases not matched to a gene: 5. The CDR3 consists of 15 residues. The germline CDR1 and CDR2 sequences are LGHNA and YSLEER. Sequenced material: PBMCs, taken at disease progression, from a patient treated with ibrutinib. The receptor comes from a human donor with chronic lymphocytic leukemia. The chain links TRBV4-3 to TRBJ2-7, with 9 bases that match TRBD1. The CDR3 nucleotides read TGCGCCAGCAGCCGCACCGGGACAGGGTCCTACGAGCAGTACTTC. Translating it yields CASSRTGTGSYEQYF.